What follows describes a single T cell receptor beta chain. PCR was performed using 60 Vbeta and 13 Jbeta primers. Method: immunoSEQ multiplex PCR; TCRdb's copy keeps in-frame clones and lacks some. Of some 85,000 clones in the sample, roughly 80% were seen once. This sample is drawn from a study of cytomegalovirus exposure and HLA in healthy donors. Trimming took off 4 bases at V and 4 bases at J, with 15 bases between the two ends. Per the germline V gene, CDR1 is SGHRS and CDR2 is YFSETQ. The CDR3 has 15 amino acids. This chain uses TRBV5-1 with TRBJ2-1, with D possibly matching TRBD2 (6 bases). The sample taken for sequencing was PBMCs. The TCR originated in a man aged 35 to 55 in good health and CMV-seronegative. The CDR3 sequence: CASSQDGRNYNEQFF. CDR3 sequence (DNA): TGCGCCAGCAGCCAGGACGGGAGAAATTACAATGAGCAGTTCTTC.